Listed below are T cell receptor beta chains from one sample, sequenced in a study of CD8 T cells in Susac syndrome. MiXCR, run by TCRdb on the immunoSEQ multiplex PCR reads, gives a single entry per CDR3 protein. The sample lists 95,000 to 150,000 distinct CDR3 sequences, about 95% occurring once. The sample comprised CD8+ T cells from PBMCs. Receptor source: a human donor with Susac syndrome. Each CDR3 is given with its conserved first and last residue. The order of the fields is CDR3 length, J gene, V gene, D gene, clone size, CDR3 protein, CDR3 DNA. The D gene is left open where the match is weak. Some rows have no size entry. The others give once, few or many, or a class for an expanded clone.

len: 16
j_gene: TRBJ2-7
v_gene: TRBV29-1
d_gene: -
abundance: -
CDR3aa: CSVEGEAGGRPYEQYF
CDR3nt: TGCAGCGTTGAAGGGGAGGCAGGCGGCAGACCCTACGAGCAGTACTTC

len: 15
j_gene: TRBJ2-3
v_gene: TRBV14
d_gene: -
abundance: -
CDR3aa: CASSQGKISTDTQYF
CDR3nt: TGTGCCAGCAGCCAAGGAAAAATCTCCACAGATACGCAGTATTTT

len: 17
j_gene: TRBJ1-1
v_gene: TRBV5-1
d_gene: -
abundance: -
CDR3aa: CASSLRPGMVSNTEAFF
CDR3nt: TGCGCCAGCAGCTTGAGACCGGGAATGGTCTCGAACACTGAAGCTTTCTTT

len: 13
j_gene: TRBJ2-7
v_gene: TRBV7-9
d_gene: -
abundance: -
CDR3aa: CASSERSAGEQYF
CDR3nt: TGTGCCAGCAGCGAGAGGTCCGCGGGGGAGCAGTACTTC

len: 18
j_gene: TRBJ2-6
v_gene: TRBV12-3/TRBV12-4
d_gene: -
abundance: -
CDR3aa: CASSLWGGALSGANVLTF
CDR3nt: TGTGCCAGCAGTTTATGGGGGGGGGCCCTCTCTGGGGCCAACGTCCTGACTTTC

len: 13
j_gene: TRBJ1-4
v_gene: TRBV9
d_gene: -
abundance: -
CDR3aa: CASSVGDNEKLFF
CDR3nt: TGTGCCAGCAGCGTTGGCGATAATGAAAAACTGTTTTTT

len: 16
j_gene: TRBJ2-5
v_gene: TRBV6-2/TRBV6-3
d_gene: -
abundance: few
CDR3aa: CASSYRPPWEGETQYF
CDR3nt: TGTGCCAGCAGTTACCGACCCCCGTGGGAAGGAGAGACCCAGTACTTC

len: 15
j_gene: TRBJ1-5
v_gene: TRBV27
d_gene: TRBD1
abundance: -
CDR3aa: CASSLGTGTGQPQHF
CDR3nt: TGTGCCAGCAGTCTCGGGACAGGGACCGGACAGCCCCAGCATTTT

len: 11
j_gene: TRBJ1-1
v_gene: TRBV19
d_gene: -
abundance: -
CDR3aa: CASNINTEAFF
CDR3nt: TGTGCCAGTAACATTAACACTGAAGCTTTCTTT

len: 15
j_gene: TRBJ1-3
v_gene: TRBV20-1
d_gene: -
abundance: -
CDR3aa: CSTSSLQDSGNTIYF
CDR3nt: TGCAGTACGTCCAGTTTACAGGACTCTGGAAACACCATATATTTT

len: 13
j_gene: TRBJ2-2
v_gene: TRBV20-1
d_gene: -
abundance: -
CDR3aa: CSARGQNTGELFF
CDR3nt: TGCAGTGCTAGGGGACAGAACACCGGGGAGCTGTTTTTT

len: 16
j_gene: TRBJ2-7
v_gene: TRBV12-3/TRBV12-4
d_gene: TRBD1
abundance: -
CDR3aa: CASSALGTANSYEQYF
CDR3nt: TGTGCCAGCAGTGCCCTAGGGACAGCGAACTCCTACGAGCAGTACTTC

len: 16
j_gene: TRBJ2-6
v_gene: TRBV4-1
d_gene: -
abundance: -
CDR3aa: CASSQEATSGANVLTF
CDR3nt: TGCGCCAGCAGCCAAGAAGCCACCTCTGGGGCCAACGTCCTGACTTTC

len: 18
j_gene: TRBJ2-1
v_gene: TRBV7-8
d_gene: -
abundance: once
CDR3aa: CASSRPSNTGPSYNEQFF
CDR3nt: TGTGCCAGCAGCCGCCCCTCGAATACGGGGCCTTCCTACAATGAGCAGTTCTTC

len: 13
j_gene: TRBJ1-6
v_gene: TRBV20-1
d_gene: -
abundance: -
CDR3aa: CSAHGGLGSPLHF
CDR3nt: TGCAGTGCACATGGGGGTCTTGGGTCACCCCTCCACTTT

len: 15
j_gene: TRBJ2-1
v_gene: TRBV14
d_gene: -
abundance: once
CDR3aa: CASSGDPPPPNEQFF
CDR3nt: TGTGCCAGCAGCGGGGACCCTCCCCCCCCCAATGAGCAGTTCTTC

len: 16
j_gene: TRBJ2-1
v_gene: TRBV3-1
d_gene: -
abundance: -
CDR3aa: CASSQVLAAKYNEQFF
CDR3nt: TGTGCCAGCAGCCAAGTGTTAGCGGCGAAATACAATGAGCAGTTCTTC

len: 14
j_gene: TRBJ1-5
v_gene: TRBV6-5
d_gene: -
abundance: -
CDR3aa: CASSYSFAGQPQHF
CDR3nt: TGTGCCAGCAGTTACTCCTTCGCCGGCCAGCCCCAGCATTTT

len: 16
j_gene: TRBJ1-5
v_gene: TRBV9
d_gene: -
abundance: -
CDR3aa: CASSVEVETDNQPQHF
CDR3nt: TGTGCCAGCAGCGTAGAGGTGGAGACGGATAATCAGCCCCAGCATTTT

len: 19
j_gene: TRBJ2-6
v_gene: TRBV20-1
d_gene: -
abundance: -
CDR3aa: CSARDPSRVEGSGANVLTF
CDR3nt: TGCAGTGCTAGAGATCCGAGCAGGGTCGAAGGGTCTGGGGCCAACGTCCTGACTTTC

len: 15
j_gene: TRBJ1-4
v_gene: TRBV12-3/TRBV12-4
d_gene: -
abundance: -
CDR3aa: CASSPGSPTNEKLFF
CDR3nt: TGTGCCAGCAGTCCTGGGAGCCCAACTAATGAAAAACTGTTTTTT

len: 13
j_gene: TRBJ1-2
v_gene: TRBV29-1
d_gene: -
abundance: -
CDR3aa: CSVPAGSNYGYTF
CDR3nt: TGCAGCGTGCCAGCGGGATCGAACTATGGCTACACCTTC

len: 14
j_gene: TRBJ1-5
v_gene: TRBV19
d_gene: -
abundance: -
CDR3aa: CASSIGAGYQPQHF
CDR3nt: TGTGCCAGTAGTATAGGGGCAGGGTATCAGCCCCAGCATTTT

len: 15
j_gene: TRBJ1-1
v_gene: TRBV6-1
d_gene: -
abundance: -
CDR3aa: CASTEGGGLNTEAFF
CDR3nt: TGTGCCAGCACCGAAGGTGGCGGCTTGAACACTGAAGCTTTCTTT

len: 16
j_gene: TRBJ1-4
v_gene: TRBV11-2
d_gene: TRBD1
abundance: -
CDR3aa: CASSFEGGAANEKLFF
CDR3nt: TGTGCCAGCAGCTTCGAAGGGGGCGCGGCTAATGAAAAACTGTTTTTT

len: 16
j_gene: TRBJ2-1
v_gene: TRBV19
d_gene: -
abundance: -
CDR3aa: CASSMASPSSYNEQFF
CDR3nt: TGTGCCAGTAGTATGGCTAGCCCGAGCTCCTACAATGAGCAGTTCTTC

len: 17
j_gene: TRBJ2-1
v_gene: TRBV11-3
d_gene: -
abundance: -
CDR3aa: CASSPPPGPFLYNEQFF
CDR3nt: TGTGCCAGCAGCCCGCCCCCGGGACCGTTCCTGTACAATGAGCAGTTCTTC

len: 16
j_gene: TRBJ2-1
v_gene: TRBV5-1
d_gene: TRBD1
abundance: -
CDR3aa: CASSPGEGATYNEQFF
CDR3nt: TGCGCCAGCAGCCCCGGAGAGGGGGCGACTTACAATGAGCAGTTCTTC

len: 15
j_gene: TRBJ2-3
v_gene: TRBV9
d_gene: TRBD2
abundance: -
CDR3aa: CASSVGLADTDTQYF
CDR3nt: TGTGCCAGCAGCGTAGGGCTAGCGGACACAGATACGCAGTATTTT

len: 14
j_gene: TRBJ2-7
v_gene: TRBV20-1
d_gene: -
abundance: -
CDR3aa: CSAPHRDGSYEQYF
CDR3nt: TGCAGTGCTCCTCACCGGGACGGATCCTACGAGCAGTACTTC

len: 14
j_gene: TRBJ1-3
v_gene: TRBV27
d_gene: -
abundance: -
CDR3aa: CASRRRGGGNTIYF
CDR3nt: TGTGCCAGCAGGCGCAGGGGTGGTGGAAACACCATATATTTT

len: 15
j_gene: TRBJ1-5
v_gene: TRBV27
d_gene: -
abundance: once
CDR3aa: CASSLFPDGNQPQHF
CDR3nt: TGTGCCAGCAGTTTATTCCCGGACGGCAATCAGCCCCAGCATTTT

len: 13
j_gene: TRBJ2-3
v_gene: TRBV9
d_gene: -
abundance: -
CDR3aa: CASRGGASDTQYF
CDR3nt: TGTGCCAGCAGGGGGGGGGCGTCGGATACGCAGTATTTT

len: 13
j_gene: TRBJ1-1
v_gene: TRBV19
d_gene: -
abundance: once
CDR3aa: CASSIHQNTEAFF
CDR3nt: TGTGCCAGTAGTATACACCAGAACACTGAAGCTTTCTTT

len: 16
j_gene: TRBJ1-1
v_gene: TRBV20-1
d_gene: -
abundance: once
CDR3aa: CSARDERGGEVTEAFF
CDR3nt: TGCAGTGCTAGAGATGAAAGGGGAGGCGAGGTCACTGAAGCTTTCTTT

len: 16
j_gene: TRBJ2-4
v_gene: TRBV9
d_gene: -
abundance: -
CDR3aa: CASSVGPGEAKNIQYF
CDR3nt: TGTGCCAGCAGCGTAGGCCCGGGGGAAGCCAAAAACATTCAGTACTTC

len: 15
j_gene: TRBJ2-7
v_gene: TRBV29-1
d_gene: TRBD1
abundance: -
CDR3aa: CSVVQRGQETYEQYF
CDR3nt: TGCAGCGTTGTCCAGAGGGGACAGGAGACCTACGAGCAGTACTTC

len: 15
j_gene: TRBJ2-4
v_gene: TRBV7-9
d_gene: -
abundance: -
CDR3aa: CASSSPLDAKNIQYF
CDR3nt: TGTGCCAGCAGCTCCCCTTTGGACGCCAAAAACATTCAGTACTTC

len: 13
j_gene: TRBJ1-3
v_gene: TRBV20-1
d_gene: -
abundance: few
CDR3aa: CSARVRSGNTIYF
CDR3nt: TGCAGTGCTAGGGTCCGGTCTGGAAACACCATATATTTT

len: 14
j_gene: TRBJ2-3
v_gene: TRBV4-1
d_gene: -
abundance: -
CDR3aa: CASSLGGGGGTQYF
CDR3nt: TGCGCCAGCAGCCTAGGGGGGGGCGGAGGTACGCAGTATTTT